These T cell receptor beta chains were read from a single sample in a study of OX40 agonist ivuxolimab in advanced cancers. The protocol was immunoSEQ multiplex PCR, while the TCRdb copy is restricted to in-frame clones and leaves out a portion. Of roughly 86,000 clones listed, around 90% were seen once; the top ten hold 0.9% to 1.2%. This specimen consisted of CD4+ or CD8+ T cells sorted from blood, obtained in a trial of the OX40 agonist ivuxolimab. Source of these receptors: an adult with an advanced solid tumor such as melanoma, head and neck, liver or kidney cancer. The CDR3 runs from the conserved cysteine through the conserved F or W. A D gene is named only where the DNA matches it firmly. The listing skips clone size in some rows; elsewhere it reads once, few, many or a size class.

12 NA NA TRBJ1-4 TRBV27 TGTGCCAGCAGCCGTCGGGGTGGGAAACTGTTTTTT CASSRRGGKLFF
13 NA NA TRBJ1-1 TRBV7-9 TGTGCCAGCAGCCTTGAACAGTACACTGAAGCTTTCTTT CASSLEQYTEAFF
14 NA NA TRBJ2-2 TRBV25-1 TGTGCCAGCAGTGTAACTAGTATCGCCGGGGAGCTGTTTTTT CASSVTSIAGELFF
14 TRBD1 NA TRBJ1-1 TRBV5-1 TGCGCCAGCAGCTCCCAGGGGGTGAACACTGAAGCTTTCTTT CASSSQGVNTEAFF
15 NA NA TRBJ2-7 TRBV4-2 TGTGCCAGCAGCCAGAACAGGGGAGGGTCCTACGAGCAGTACTTC CASSQNRGGSYEQYF
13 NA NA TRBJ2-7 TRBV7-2 TGTGCCAGCAGCTACGGACGGGACCACGAGCAGTACTTC CASSYGRDHEQYF
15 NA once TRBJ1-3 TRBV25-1 TGTGCCAGCAGTGAAGGTGCAGGGCCTGGAAACACCATATATTTT CASSEGAGPGNTIYF
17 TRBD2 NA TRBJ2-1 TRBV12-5 TGTGCTAGTGGTTTGACCCCGACTAGCGGGAGGGGTAATGAGCAGTTCTTC CASGLTPTSGRGNEQFF
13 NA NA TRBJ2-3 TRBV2 TGTGCCAGCAGGCTTAGTGAGACAGATACGCAGTATTTT CASRLSETDTQYF
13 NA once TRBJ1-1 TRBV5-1 TGCGCCAGCAGCTGGGGACCGAACACTGAAGCTTTCTTT CASSWGPNTEAFF
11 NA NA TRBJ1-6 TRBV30 TGTGCCTGGGCGACCAATTCACCCCTCCACTTT CAWATNSPLHF